This T cell receptor (beta chain) comes out of a study of T cell responses to AZD1222 COVID-19 vaccine. Sequencing was performed with immunoSEQ multiplex PCR; in TCRdb, only in-frame clones are kept and a portion is missing. The data contain 90,000 to 100,000 clones, 70% to 90% of them singletons. In germline, CDR1 is KGHDR, CDR2 SFDVKD. CDR3 size: 14 residues. With 3 bases removed from V and 3 bases from J, the gap between germline ends came to 9 bases. The TCR originated in an adult in good health. This chain joins TRBV24-1 and TRBJ2-3; no firm D call. The sequenced sample was peripheral blood, obtained on day 0 of AZD1222 vaccination. Here the CDR3 DNA reads TGTGCCACCAGTGATAGAGACTCGACAGATACGCAGTATTTT. Protein: CATSDRDSTDTQYF.